This is a list of T cell receptor beta chains from one sample in a study of cytomegalovirus exposure and HLA in healthy donors. The assay was immunoSEQ multiplex PCR, and TCRdb's table has in-frame clones only and misses some. The sample has 150,000 to 200,000 clones, 77% seen once. The source material was PBMCs. The receptors come from a man younger than 30 in good health and CMV-seronegative. CDR3s include the opening cysteine and the closing phenylalanine or tryptophan. A D gene is named only where the DNA matches it firmly. Clone size is shown for a subset of rows, as once, few, many or a class of expanded clone.

J gene: TRBJ2-3; CDR3 length: 17; clone size: NA; D gene: TRBD2; V gene: TRBV4-2; CDR3 protein: CASSQVKTSGGTDTQYF; CDR3 DNA: TGTGCCAGCAGCCAAGTTAAAACTAGCGGGGGCACAGATACGCAGTATTTT
J gene: TRBJ1-4; CDR3 length: 18; clone size: NA; D gene: TRBD1; V gene: TRBV10-1; CDR3 protein: CASSEGTRGQISNEKLFF; CDR3 DNA: TGCGCCAGCAGTGAGGGGACCAGGGGGCAAATATCTAATGAAAAACTGTTTTTT
J gene: TRBJ2-2; CDR3 length: 15; clone size: NA; D gene: NA; V gene: TRBV5-1; CDR3 protein: CASSWGEVNTGELFF; CDR3 DNA: TGCGCCAGCAGCTGGGGGGAAGTGAACACCGGGGAGCTGTTTTTT
J gene: TRBJ1-1; CDR3 length: 15; clone size: NA; D gene: NA; V gene: TRBV11-2; CDR3 protein: CASSLLGGLNTEAFF; CDR3 DNA: TGTGCCAGCAGCTTATTGGGGGGGTTGAACACTGAAGCTTTCTTT
J gene: TRBJ1-6; CDR3 length: 15; clone size: NA; D gene: NA; V gene: TRBV7-9; CDR3 protein: CASSSTGTANSPLHF; CDR3 DNA: TGTGCCAGCAGTTCCACCGGGACTGCGAATTCACCCCTCCACTTT
J gene: TRBJ2-6; CDR3 length: 15; clone size: NA; D gene: NA; V gene: TRBV28; CDR3 protein: CASSIGTAGANVLTF; CDR3 DNA: TGTGCCAGCAGCATAGGGACTGCCGGGGCCAACGTCCTGACTTTC
J gene: TRBJ2-5; CDR3 length: 14; clone size: NA; D gene: TRBD2; V gene: TRBV5-4; CDR3 protein: CASSLTAGRETQYF; CDR3 DNA: TGTGCCAGCAGCTTGACAGCGGGAAGAGAGACCCAGTACTTC
J gene: TRBJ2-5; CDR3 length: 15; clone size: NA; D gene: TRBD1; V gene: TRBV6-5; CDR3 protein: CASIRTYRGGETQYF; CDR3 DNA: TGTGCCAGCATCAGAACTTACAGGGGTGGAGAGACCCAGTACTTC
J gene: TRBJ2-6; CDR3 length: 15; clone size: few; D gene: NA; V gene: TRBV27; CDR3 protein: CASSGGYSGANVLTF; CDR3 DNA: TGTGCCAGCAGCGGCGGCTACTCTGGGGCCAACGTCCTGACTTTC
J gene: TRBJ2-7; CDR3 length: 13; clone size: few; D gene: TRBD1; V gene: TRBV29-1; CDR3 protein: CSVQQGGSYEQYF; CDR3 DNA: TGCAGCGTACAACAGGGGGGATCCTACGAGCAGTACTTC
J gene: TRBJ2-2; CDR3 length: 15; clone size: NA; D gene: TRBD1; V gene: TRBV23-1; CDR3 protein: CASSPRQGPTGELFF; CDR3 DNA: TGCGCCAGCAGTCCCCGACAGGGGCCCACCGGGGAGCTGTTTTTT
J gene: TRBJ2-2; CDR3 length: 17; clone size: NA; D gene: TRBD2; V gene: TRBV9; CDR3 protein: CASSVRPSGGNTGELFF; CDR3 DNA: TGTGCCAGCAGCGTAAGACCTAGCGGGGGGAACACCGGGGAGCTGTTTTTT
J gene: TRBJ1-1; CDR3 length: 14; clone size: NA; D gene: NA; V gene: TRBV4-1; CDR3 protein: CASSQAEGVTEAFF; CDR3 DNA: TGCGCCAGCAGCCAGGCAGAGGGGGTAACTGAAGCTTTCTTT
J gene: TRBJ2-1; CDR3 length: 15; clone size: NA; D gene: TRBD2; V gene: TRBV6-5; CDR3 protein: CASSYGPGTSYEQFF; CDR3 DNA: TGTGCCAGCAGTTACGGACCCGGGACTAGCTATGAGCAGTTCTTC
J gene: TRBJ2-7; CDR3 length: 15; clone size: NA; D gene: NA; V gene: TRBV11-1; CDR3 protein: CASSLASTGLYEQYF; CDR3 DNA: TGTGCCAGCAGCTTAGCATCGACGGGACTTTACGAGCAGTACTTC
J gene: TRBJ2-5; CDR3 length: 13; clone size: once; D gene: NA; V gene: TRBV5-4; CDR3 protein: CASTSSTVETQYF; CDR3 DNA: TGTGCCAGCACCTCCTCAACGGTGGAGACCCAGTACTTC
J gene: TRBJ2-7; CDR3 length: 14; clone size: NA; D gene: NA; V gene: TRBV5-6; CDR3 protein: CASSLGGIPYEQYF; CDR3 DNA: TGTGCCAGCAGCTTGGGAGGGATCCCCTACGAGCAGTACTTC
J gene: TRBJ2-7; CDR3 length: 14; clone size: NA; D gene: TRBD2; V gene: TRBV27; CDR3 protein: CASSRGGGSYEQYF; CDR3 DNA: TGTGCCAGCAGTCGGGGGGGCGGTTCCTACGAGCAGTACTTC
J gene: TRBJ1-2; CDR3 length: 14; clone size: NA; D gene: TRBD1; V gene: TRBV7-9; CDR3 protein: CASSSTGDLGGYTF; CDR3 DNA: TGTGCCAGCAGCTCCACAGGGGATCTAGGCGGCTACACCTTC
J gene: TRBJ1-1; CDR3 length: 16; clone size: NA; D gene: TRBD1; V gene: TRBV4-3; CDR3 protein: CASSQGWRGLGTEAFF; CDR3 DNA: TGCGCCAGCAGCCAAGGGTGGAGGGGGCTAGGTACTGAAGCTTTCTTT
J gene: TRBJ2-5; CDR3 length: 11; clone size: NA; D gene: TRBD2; V gene: TRBV20-1; CDR3 protein: CSPSGGRTQYF; CDR3 DNA: TGCAGTCCTTCGGGGGGTAGGACCCAGTACTTC
J gene: TRBJ1-4; CDR3 length: 15; clone size: NA; D gene: TRBD1; V gene: TRBV18; CDR3 protein: CASSPGQGIGEKLFF; CDR3 DNA: TGTGCCAGCTCCCCGGGACAGGGGATAGGAGAAAAACTGTTTTTT
J gene: TRBJ2-1; CDR3 length: 17; clone size: NA; D gene: TRBD2; V gene: TRBV30; CDR3 protein: CAWSVGLAGLSYNEQFF; CDR3 DNA: TGTGCCTGGAGTGTAGGACTAGCGGGACTCTCCTACAATGAGCAGTTCTTC
J gene: TRBJ1-5; CDR3 length: 15; clone size: NA; D gene: NA; V gene: TRBV30; CDR3 protein: CAWSVGRDSNQPQHF; CDR3 DNA: TGTGCCTGGAGTGTAGGCAGGGATAGCAATCAGCCCCAGCATTTT
J gene: TRBJ1-4; CDR3 length: 15; clone size: few; D gene: NA; V gene: TRBV5-6; CDR3 protein: CASSGPEGRREKLFF; CDR3 DNA: TGTGCCAGCAGCGGCCCGGAGGGTAGGCGTGAAAAACTGTTTTTT
J gene: TRBJ1-4; CDR3 length: 15; clone size: NA; D gene: TRBD1; V gene: TRBV6-1; CDR3 protein: CASSEAAGQNEKLFF; CDR3 DNA: TGTGCCAGCAGTGAAGCGGCGGGACAGAATGAAAAACTGTTTTTT
J gene: TRBJ2-1; CDR3 length: 17; clone size: NA; D gene: NA; V gene: TRBV27; CDR3 protein: CASSPPSSAGTYNEQFF; CDR3 DNA: TGTGCCAGCAGTCCGCCATCTTCGGCGGGTACCTACAATGAGCAGTTCTTC
J gene: TRBJ1-5; CDR3 length: 13; clone size: NA; D gene: NA; V gene: TRBV10-3; CDR3 protein: CAISEDTVQPQHF; CDR3 DNA: TGTGCCATCAGTGAGGATACAGTTCAGCCCCAGCATTTT
J gene: TRBJ2-7; CDR3 length: 16; clone size: NA; D gene: NA; V gene: TRBV9; CDR3 protein: CASSVDPINRAYEQYF; CDR3 DNA: TGTGCCAGCAGCGTAGACCCAATCAACAGGGCCTACGAGCAGTACTTC
J gene: TRBJ2-2; CDR3 length: 14; clone size: NA; D gene: NA; V gene: TRBV27; CDR3 protein: CASSLQGGAGELFF; CDR3 DNA: TGTGCCAGCAGTTTACAAGGGGGGGCCGGGGAGCTGTTTTTT
J gene: TRBJ2-7; CDR3 length: 15; clone size: NA; D gene: TRBD1; V gene: TRBV6-6; CDR3 protein: CASSYPGQGFYEQYF; CDR3 DNA: TGTGCCAGCAGTTACCCGGGACAGGGGTTCTACGAGCAGTACTTC
J gene: TRBJ1-2; CDR3 length: 12; clone size: NA; D gene: NA; V gene: TRBV5-6; CDR3 protein: CASSFFDYGYTF; CDR3 DNA: TGTGCCAGCAGCTTCTTCGACTATGGCTACACCTTC
J gene: TRBJ2-7; CDR3 length: 13; clone size: NA; D gene: NA; V gene: TRBV10-3; CDR3 protein: CAISAVDSYEQYF; CDR3 DNA: TGTGCCATCAGTGCGGTCGACTCCTACGAGCAGTACTTC
J gene: TRBJ2-1; CDR3 length: 15; clone size: NA; D gene: NA; V gene: TRBV11-3; CDR3 protein: CASSPRSGSYNEQFF; CDR3 DNA: TGTGCCAGCAGCCCCCGGAGTGGGTCCTACAATGAGCAGTTCTTC
J gene: TRBJ2-4; CDR3 length: 18; clone size: NA; D gene: TRBD1; V gene: TRBV2; CDR3 protein: CASSEGPTGSLAKNIQYF; CDR3 DNA: TGTGCCAGCAGTGAAGGTCCGACAGGGTCCTTAGCCAAAAACATTCAGTACTTC
J gene: TRBJ2-7; CDR3 length: 16; clone size: NA; D gene: NA; V gene: TRBV10-2; CDR3 protein: CASSDVRPLRGDEQYF; CDR3 DNA: TGCGCCAGCAGTGATGTACGGCCCCTACGTGGAGACGAGCAGTACTTC
J gene: TRBJ2-1; CDR3 length: 15; clone size: NA; D gene: NA; V gene: TRBV29-1; CDR3 protein: CSVEGGGRGGWEQFF; CDR3 DNA: TGCAGCGTTGAAGGGGGAGGGAGGGGGGGGTGGGAGCAGTTCTTC
J gene: TRBJ2-7; CDR3 length: 13; clone size: NA; D gene: NA; V gene: TRBV27; CDR3 protein: CASSLDSRYEQYF; CDR3 DNA: TGTGCCAGCAGTCTGGACAGTCGCTACGAGCAGTACTTC
J gene: TRBJ2-3; CDR3 length: 16; clone size: NA; D gene: TRBD2; V gene: TRBV5-1; CDR3 protein: CASSRGPSGTTDTQYF; CDR3 DNA: TGCGCCAGCAGCCGGGGCCCTAGCGGGACCACAGATACGCAGTATTTT
J gene: TRBJ1-1; CDR3 length: 14; clone size: NA; D gene: NA; V gene: TRBV14; CDR3 protein: CASSQLQPGAEAFF; CDR3 DNA: TGTGCCAGCAGCCAATTACAGCCCGGCGCTGAAGCTTTCTTT
J gene: TRBJ2-3; CDR3 length: 12; clone size: NA; D gene: NA; V gene: TRBV30; CDR3 protein: CAWSVPGRVKYF; CDR3 DNA: TGTGCCTGGAGTGTACCGGGCAGGGTAAAGTATTTT
J gene: TRBJ2-1; CDR3 length: 15; clone size: NA; D gene: TRBD2; V gene: TRBV29-1; CDR3 protein: CSGDSGRTPYNEQFF; CDR3 DNA: TGCAGCGGGGATAGCGGGAGGACCCCCTACAATGAGCAGTTCTTC
J gene: TRBJ1-2; CDR3 length: 13; clone size: once; D gene: NA; V gene: TRBV10-3; CDR3 protein: CAISESQFYGYTF; CDR3 DNA: TGTGCCATCAGTGAGTCCCAGTTCTATGGCTACACCTTC
J gene: TRBJ2-7; CDR3 length: 12; clone size: NA; D gene: NA; V gene: TRBV2; CDR3 protein: CASMGDTYEQYF; CDR3 DNA: TGTGCCAGCATGGGGGACACCTACGAGCAGTACTTC
J gene: TRBJ2-3; CDR3 length: 15; clone size: NA; D gene: TRBD2; V gene: TRBV30; CDR3 protein: CAWSVFAGGTDTQYF; CDR3 DNA: TGTGCCTGGAGTGTATTTGCGGGAGGCACAGATACGCAGTATTTT
J gene: TRBJ2-3; CDR3 length: 19; clone size: NA; D gene: TRBD2; V gene: TRBV5-1; CDR3 protein: CASSLGGLAGGPMTDTQYF; CDR3 DNA: TGCGCCAGCAGCTTGGGGGGACTAGCGGGAGGGCCGATGACAGATACGCAGTATTTT
J gene: TRBJ2-7; CDR3 length: 13; clone size: NA; D gene: NA; V gene: TRBV10-3; CDR3 protein: CAISASGTYEQYF; CDR3 DNA: TGTGCCATCAGTGCCTCAGGAACCTACGAGCAGTACTTC
J gene: TRBJ2-6; CDR3 length: 15; clone size: NA; D gene: NA; V gene: TRBV7-9; CDR3 protein: CASSSGISGANVLTF; CDR3 DNA: TGTGCCAGCAGCTCGGGGATCTCTGGGGCCAACGTCCTGACTTTC
J gene: TRBJ2-1; CDR3 length: 18; clone size: few; D gene: TRBD2; V gene: TRBV7-6; CDR3 protein: CASSYYSGNSHPNNEQFF; CDR3 DNA: TGTGCCAGCAGCTACTATAGCGGGAACTCCCATCCTAACAATGAGCAGTTCTTC
J gene: TRBJ2-1; CDR3 length: 15; clone size: NA; D gene: NA; V gene: TRBV30; CDR3 protein: CAWSVFGAVYNEQFF; CDR3 DNA: TGTGCCTGGAGTGTATTTGGAGCGGTATACAATGAGCAGTTCTTC
J gene: TRBJ1-1; CDR3 length: 13; clone size: NA; D gene: NA; V gene: TRBV10-3; CDR3 protein: CAISEGVSTEAFF; CDR3 DNA: TGTGCCATCAGTGAGGGAGTCAGCACTGAAGCTTTCTTT
J gene: TRBJ1-5; CDR3 length: 16; clone size: NA; D gene: NA; V gene: TRBV19; CDR3 protein: CASSIAAAYSNQPQHF; CDR3 DNA: TGTGCCAGTAGTATAGCGGCGGCCTATAGCAATCAGCCCCAGCATTTT
J gene: TRBJ2-3; CDR3 length: 14; clone size: NA; D gene: NA; V gene: TRBV12-5; CDR3 protein: CASGPQYGTDTQYF; CDR3 DNA: TGTGCTAGTGGTCCTCAGTACGGCACAGATACGCAGTATTTT
J gene: TRBJ1-2; CDR3 length: 16; clone size: NA; D gene: NA; V gene: TRBV7-2; CDR3 protein: CASSPFTGNWQHGYTF; CDR3 DNA: TGTGCCAGCAGCCCGTTCACAGGGAATTGGCAGCATGGCTACACCTTC
J gene: TRBJ2-5; CDR3 length: 16; clone size: NA; D gene: NA; V gene: TRBV18; CDR3 protein: CASSPGVREYGETQYF; CDR3 DNA: TGTGCCAGCTCACCAGGGGTACGGGAATATGGTGAGACCCAGTACTTC
J gene: TRBJ2-4; CDR3 length: 15; clone size: NA; D gene: NA; V gene: TRBV6-6; CDR3 protein: CASTLTSSPWNIQYF; CDR3 DNA: TGTGCCAGCACCCTAACGAGTTCCCCCTGGAACATTCAGTACTTC
J gene: TRBJ1-1; CDR3 length: 14; clone size: NA; D gene: NA; V gene: TRBV19; CDR3 protein: CASNAHGRYTEAFF; CDR3 DNA: TGTGCCAGTAACGCCCATGGCAGGTACACTGAAGCTTTCTTT